This passage covers 5 T cell receptor beta chains from one sample sequenced in a study of a mutant IDH1 vaccine in newly diagnosed glioma. The time point denotes: baseline, week 1 (first vaccination visit). Stated treatment: pre-vaccination baseline after standard-of-care therapy. The table came from immunoSEQ multiplex PCR; TCRdb's copy has only in-frame clones and leaves some out. This sample has tens of thousands of clones; approximately 90% occur once, and the top ten carry 4% to 5.5%. Sequences were derived from PBMCs, sampled from a glioma patient treated with radiotherapy, temozolomide or both. The receptors stem from a woman in her 40s with glioma.

The chain has TRBV5-6 and TRBJ1-2; the D gene is possibly TRBD1 (6 bases). The CDR3 totals 14 residues. V lost 6 bases and J lost 4, with 16 bases in between. The germline V gene encodes CDR1 SGHDT and CDR2 YYEEEE. As DNA, the CDR3 is TGTGCCAGCAACGGCCGGGGGGCCCGCTATGGCTACACCTTC. Translating gives CASNGRGARYGYTF.

The chain combines TRBV10-3 with TRBJ2-7; the D is unclear. Trimming took off 3 bases at V and 4 bases at J, with 4 bases between the two ends. In germline, CDR1 is ENHRY, CDR2 SYGVKD. The CDR3 consists of 11 residues. The CDR3 bases are TGTGCCATCAGTGACAGGTACGAGCAGTACTTC. Its protein is CAISDRYEQYF.

The chain carries TRBV2 and TRBJ2-7; TRBD1 might be the D (7 bases). V gave up 8 bases and J gave up 1 base, with 36 bases separating them. The CDR3 loop spans 21 amino acids. Germline-derived CDR1 and CDR2 are SNHLY and FYNNEI. The CDR3 here is CASSSPVRDSGPYVGSYEQYF. In DNA form, the CDR3 reads TGTGCCAGCTCCTCCCCGGTTCGGGACAGCGGGCCGTACGTAGGGTCCTACGAGCAGTACTTC.

V usage is TRBV29-1 and J usage is TRBJ2-1; D may be TRBD2 (5 bases). The CDR3 extends over 18 amino acids. V shed 1 base and J shed 6 bases, with 25 bases lying between them. CDR1 is SQVTM and CDR2 is ANQGSEA in the germline V gene. DNA of the CDR3: TGCAGCGTTGAAGTTCCCCGCACGGGAAGAAGGGCTAGCAATGAGCAGTTCTTC. Amino acids: CSVEVPRTGRRASNEQFF.

The rearrangement links TRBV30 to TRBJ1-1; tentatively, D is TRBD1 (5 bases). The CDR3 spans 12 residues. Germline CDR1 reads GTSNPN; CDR2 reads SVGIG (reference sequence). Trimming shortened V by 8 bases and J by 0 bases, and 10 bases separated the two germline ends. CDR3 coding DNA: TGTGCCGGGGGGAGGGTGAACACTGAAGCTTTCTTT. Protein: CAGGRVNTEAFF.